This is a list of T cell receptor beta chains from one sample in a study of shared clonotypes between healthy human individuals. Method: immunoSEQ multiplex PCR; TCRdb's copy keeps in-frame clones and lacks some. Found here are 2 million to 3 million clones, 93% of them singletons; the top ten hold around 0.37%. Source material: naive CD4+ T cells from PBMCs. The receptor source for this set is a man aged 18 to 29 in good health. Some clones in this sample may be carry-over from other donors' samples. CDR3s include the opening cysteine and the closing phenylalanine or tryptophan. The D gene is left open where the match is weak. Some rows have no size entry. The others give once, few or many, or a class for an expanded clone.

D gene: TRBD1; clone size: .; CDR3 length: 13; J gene: TRBJ1-4; V gene: TRBV2; CDR3 protein: CASRRTGNEKLFF; CDR3 DNA: TGTGCCAGCAGGAGGACAGGGAATGAAAAACTGTTTTTT
D gene: .; clone size: .; CDR3 length: 14; J gene: TRBJ2-7; V gene: TRBV27; CDR3 protein: CASSQDGVSYEQYF; CDR3 DNA: TGTGCCAGCAGCCAGGACGGAGTTTCCTACGAGCAGTACTTC
D gene: TRBD1; clone size: .; CDR3 length: 13; J gene: TRBJ2-7; V gene: TRBV28; CDR3 protein: CASSWTGTYEQYF; CDR3 DNA: TGTGCCAGCAGTTGGACAGGGACTTACGAGCAGTACTTC
D gene: .; clone size: .; CDR3 length: 13; J gene: TRBJ2-7; V gene: TRBV6-5; CDR3 protein: CASAHRNAYEQYF; CDR3 DNA: TGTGCCAGCGCCCATCGGAATGCCTACGAGCAGTACTTC
D gene: TRBD1; clone size: .; CDR3 length: 15; J gene: TRBJ2-3; V gene: TRBV10-2; CDR3 protein: CASRDGQGAADTQYF; CDR3 DNA: TGCGCCAGCAGAGACGGACAGGGGGCCGCAGATACGCAGTATTTT
D gene: .; clone size: .; CDR3 length: 13; J gene: TRBJ1-4; V gene: TRBV6-5; CDR3 protein: CASSYARGEKLFF; CDR3 DNA: TGTGCCAGCAGTTACGCTCGGGGTGAAAAACTGTTTTTT
D gene: .; clone size: .; CDR3 length: 14; J gene: TRBJ2-1; V gene: TRBV7-2; CDR3 protein: CASSRDSPYNEQFF; CDR3 DNA: TGTGCCAGCAGCCGGGACTCGCCGTACAATGAGCAGTTCTTC
D gene: TRBD1; clone size: .; CDR3 length: 13; J gene: TRBJ1-1; V gene: TRBV2; CDR3 protein: CASKDRGNTEAFF; CDR3 DNA: TGTGCCAGCAAGGACAGGGGGAACACTGAAGCTTTCTTT
D gene: TRBD2; clone size: .; CDR3 length: 14; J gene: TRBJ2-5; V gene: TRBV5-1; CDR3 protein: CASSTGTREETQYF; CDR3 DNA: TGCGCCAGCAGCACCGGGACTAGGGAAGAGACCCAGTACTTC
D gene: .; clone size: .; CDR3 length: 12; J gene: TRBJ1-1; V gene: TRBV28; CDR3 protein: CASSWGGREAFF; CDR3 DNA: TGTGCCAGCAGTTGGGGCGGGAGGGAAGCTTTCTTT
D gene: .; clone size: .; CDR3 length: 13; J gene: TRBJ2-2; V gene: TRBV12-5; CDR3 protein: CASGWGDTGELFF; CDR3 DNA: TGTGCTAGTGGCTGGGGGGACACCGGGGAGCTGTTTTTT
D gene: TRBD2; clone size: .; CDR3 length: 14; J gene: TRBJ2-7; V gene: TRBV5-1; CDR3 protein: CASSFGGRAEEQYF; CDR3 DNA: TGCGCCAGCAGCTTTGGCGGGAGGGCCGAAGAGCAGTACTTC
D gene: .; clone size: .; CDR3 length: 13; J gene: TRBJ2-3; V gene: TRBV6-4; CDR3 protein: CASSSGNSATQYF; CDR3 DNA: TGTGCCAGCAGTTCCGGGAATTCGGCTACGCAGTATTTT
D gene: .; clone size: .; CDR3 length: 15; J gene: TRBJ1-1; V gene: TRBV7-2; CDR3 protein: CASSLGVFSHTEAFF; CDR3 DNA: TGTGCCAGCAGCTTAGGAGTTTTCAGCCACACTGAAGCTTTCTTT
D gene: .; clone size: .; CDR3 length: 14; J gene: TRBJ2-1; V gene: TRBV9; CDR3 protein: CASSADQGYSEQFF; CDR3 DNA: TGTGCCAGCAGCGCAGACCAGGGTTACAGTGAGCAGTTCTTC
D gene: TRBD1; clone size: once; CDR3 length: 15; J gene: TRBJ2-1; V gene: TRBV7-8; CDR3 protein: CASRNYRGLNNEQFF; CDR3 DNA: TGTGCCAGCAGGAACTACAGGGGTCTGAACAATGAGCAGTTCTTC
D gene: .; clone size: .; CDR3 length: 16; J gene: TRBJ1-4; V gene: TRBV28; CDR3 protein: CATRDTGRVTNEKLFF; CDR3 DNA: TGTGCCACAAGGGACACGGGGCGTGTAACTAATGAAAAACTGTTTTTT
D gene: .; clone size: .; CDR3 length: 13; J gene: TRBJ2-2; V gene: TRBV5-1; CDR3 protein: CASSLSGVGELFF; CDR3 DNA: TGCGCCAGCAGCTTGAGTGGGGTCGGGGAGCTGTTTTTT
D gene: .; clone size: .; CDR3 length: 12; J gene: TRBJ1-2; V gene: TRBV28; CDR3 protein: CASSLKGIGYTF; CDR3 DNA: TGTGCCAGCAGCCTAAAGGGGATAGGCTACACCTTC
D gene: TRBD1; clone size: .; CDR3 length: 13; J gene: TRBJ1-1; V gene: TRBV14; CDR3 protein: CASLGGYDTEAFF; CDR3 DNA: TGTGCCAGCCTAGGGGGCTACGACACTGAAGCTTTCTTT
D gene: TRBD2; clone size: .; CDR3 length: 15; J gene: TRBJ2-7; V gene: TRBV7-9; CDR3 protein: CASSPFSGGSYEQYF; CDR3 DNA: TGTGCCAGCAGCCCATTTAGCGGGGGTTCCTACGAGCAGTACTTC
D gene: TRBD1; clone size: .; CDR3 length: 14; J gene: TRBJ1-5; V gene: TRBV9; CDR3 protein: CASSMGQGEWPQHF; CDR3 DNA: TGTGCCAGCAGCATGGGACAGGGAGAATGGCCCCAGCATTTT